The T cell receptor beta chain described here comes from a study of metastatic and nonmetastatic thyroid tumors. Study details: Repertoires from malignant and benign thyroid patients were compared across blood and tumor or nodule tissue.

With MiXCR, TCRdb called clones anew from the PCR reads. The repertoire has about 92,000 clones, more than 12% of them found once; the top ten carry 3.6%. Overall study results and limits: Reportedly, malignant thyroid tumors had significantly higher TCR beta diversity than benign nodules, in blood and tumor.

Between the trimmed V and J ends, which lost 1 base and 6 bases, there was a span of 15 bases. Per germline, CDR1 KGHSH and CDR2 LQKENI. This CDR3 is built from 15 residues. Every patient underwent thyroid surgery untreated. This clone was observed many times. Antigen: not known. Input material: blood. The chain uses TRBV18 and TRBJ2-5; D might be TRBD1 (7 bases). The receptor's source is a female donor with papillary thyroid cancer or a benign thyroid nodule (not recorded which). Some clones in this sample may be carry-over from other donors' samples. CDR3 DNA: TGTGCCAGCTCACCACGGGCACAGGGGAGGAAGACCCAGTACTTC. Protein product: CASSPRAQGRKTQYF.